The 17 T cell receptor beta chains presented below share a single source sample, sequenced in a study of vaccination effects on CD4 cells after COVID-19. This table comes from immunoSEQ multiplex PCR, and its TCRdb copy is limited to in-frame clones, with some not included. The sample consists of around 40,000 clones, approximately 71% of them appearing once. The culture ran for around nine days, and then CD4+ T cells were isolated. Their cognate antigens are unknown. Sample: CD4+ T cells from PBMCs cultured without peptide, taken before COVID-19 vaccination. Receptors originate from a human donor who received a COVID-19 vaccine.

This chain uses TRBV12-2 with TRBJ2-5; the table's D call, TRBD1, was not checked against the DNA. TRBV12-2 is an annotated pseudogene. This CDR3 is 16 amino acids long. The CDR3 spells CASRLGQGEGGETQYF. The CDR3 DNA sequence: TGTGCAAGTCGCTTAGGACAGGGGGAAGGGGGAGAGACCCAGTACTTC.

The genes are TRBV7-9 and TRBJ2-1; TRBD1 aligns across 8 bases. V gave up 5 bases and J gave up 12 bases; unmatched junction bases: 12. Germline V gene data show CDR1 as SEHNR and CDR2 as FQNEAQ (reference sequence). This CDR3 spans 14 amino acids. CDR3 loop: CASSQGQGNERQFF. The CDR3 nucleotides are TGTGCCAGCAGCCAAGGACAGGGCAATGAGCGGCAGTTCTTC.

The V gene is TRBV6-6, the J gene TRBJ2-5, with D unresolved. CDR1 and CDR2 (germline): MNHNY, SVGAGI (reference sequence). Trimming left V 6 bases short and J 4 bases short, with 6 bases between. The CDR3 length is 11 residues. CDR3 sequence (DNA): TGTGCCAGCAGCCCAAGAGAGACCCAGTACTTC. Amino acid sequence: CASSPRETQYF.

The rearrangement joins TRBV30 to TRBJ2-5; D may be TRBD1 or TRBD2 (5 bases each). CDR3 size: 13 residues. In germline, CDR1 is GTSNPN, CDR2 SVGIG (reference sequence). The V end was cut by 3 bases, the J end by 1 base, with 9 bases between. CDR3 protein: CAWRPGPQETQYF. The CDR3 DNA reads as TGTGCCTGGAGGCCGGGGCCCCAAGAGACCCAGTACTTC.

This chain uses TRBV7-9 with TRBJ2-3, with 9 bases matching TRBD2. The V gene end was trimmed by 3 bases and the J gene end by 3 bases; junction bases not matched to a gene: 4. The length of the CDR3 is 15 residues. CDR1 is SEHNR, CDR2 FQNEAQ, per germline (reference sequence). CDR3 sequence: CASSFRRGGTDTQYF. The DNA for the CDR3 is TGTGCCAGCAGCTTTCGGCGGGGGGGTACAGATACGCAGTATTTT. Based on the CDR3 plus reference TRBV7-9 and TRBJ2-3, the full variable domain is DTGVSQNPRHKITKRGQNVTFRCDPISEHNRLYWYRQTLGQGPEFLTYFQNEAQLEKSRLLSDRFSAERPKGSFSTLEIQRTEQGDSAMYLCASSFRRGGTDTQYFGPGTRLTVL.

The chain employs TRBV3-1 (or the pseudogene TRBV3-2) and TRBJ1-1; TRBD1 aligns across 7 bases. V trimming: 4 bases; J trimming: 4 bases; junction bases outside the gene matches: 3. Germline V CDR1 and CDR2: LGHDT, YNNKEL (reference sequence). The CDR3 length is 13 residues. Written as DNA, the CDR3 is TGTGCCAGCAGCCCCGGGGACAGCACTGAAGCTTTCTTT. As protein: CASSPGDSTEAFF.

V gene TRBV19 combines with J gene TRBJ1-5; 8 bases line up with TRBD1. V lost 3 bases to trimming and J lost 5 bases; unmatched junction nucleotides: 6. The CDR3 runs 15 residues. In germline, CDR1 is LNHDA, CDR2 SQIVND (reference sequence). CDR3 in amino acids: CASSINDRGYQPQHF. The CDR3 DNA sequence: TGTGCCAGTAGTATCAACGACAGGGGTTATCAGCCCCAGCATTTT.

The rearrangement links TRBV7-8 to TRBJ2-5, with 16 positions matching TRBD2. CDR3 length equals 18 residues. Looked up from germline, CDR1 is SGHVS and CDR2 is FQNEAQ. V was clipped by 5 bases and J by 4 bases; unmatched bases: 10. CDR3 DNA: TGTGCCAGCAGCCCGGGACTAGCGGGAGGGCCAAGGGTAGAGACCCAGTACTTC. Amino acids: CASSPGLAGGPRVETQYF.

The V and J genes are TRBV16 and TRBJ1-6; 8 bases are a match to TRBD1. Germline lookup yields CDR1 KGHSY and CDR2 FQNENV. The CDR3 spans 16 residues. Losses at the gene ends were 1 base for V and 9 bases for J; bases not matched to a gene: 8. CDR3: CASSQLSGQGASPLHF. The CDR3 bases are TGTGCCAGCAGCCAATTGTCCGGACAGGGAGCTTCACCCCTCCACTTT. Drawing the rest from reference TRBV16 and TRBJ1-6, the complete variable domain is GEEVAQTPKHLVRGEGQKAKLYCAPIKGHSYVFWYQQVLKNEFKFLISFQNENVFDETGMPKERFSAKCLPNSPCSLEIQATKLEDSAVYFCASSQLSGQGASPLHFGNGTRLTVT.

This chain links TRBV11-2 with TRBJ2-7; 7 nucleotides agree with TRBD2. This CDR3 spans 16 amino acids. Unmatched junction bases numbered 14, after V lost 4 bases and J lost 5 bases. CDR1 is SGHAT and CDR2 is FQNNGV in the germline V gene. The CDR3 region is CASSSPRGGRAHEQYF. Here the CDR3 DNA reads TGTGCCAGCAGCTCCCCGAGGGGCGGGAGAGCTCACGAGCAGTACTTC.

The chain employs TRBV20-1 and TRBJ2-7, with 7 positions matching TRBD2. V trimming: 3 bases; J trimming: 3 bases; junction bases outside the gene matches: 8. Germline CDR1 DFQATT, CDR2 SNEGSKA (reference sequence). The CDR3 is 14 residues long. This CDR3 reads CSASGSGVYYEQYF. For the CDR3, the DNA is TGCAGTGCTAGTGGGAGCGGGGTGTACTACGAGCAGTACTTC.

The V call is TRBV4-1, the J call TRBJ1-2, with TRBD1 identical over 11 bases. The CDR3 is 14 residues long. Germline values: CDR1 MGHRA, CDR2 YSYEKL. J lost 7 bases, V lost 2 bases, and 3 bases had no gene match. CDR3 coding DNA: TGCGCCAGCAGCCAAACCGGGACAGGGGGTGGCTACACCTTC. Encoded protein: CASSQTGTGGGYTF.

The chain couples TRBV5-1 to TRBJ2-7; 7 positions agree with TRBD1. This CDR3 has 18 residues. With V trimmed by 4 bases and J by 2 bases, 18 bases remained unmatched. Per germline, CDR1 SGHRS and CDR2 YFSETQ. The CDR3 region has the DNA TGCGCCAGCAGCACCGTACCCAATACAGGGGTCCTCCCCTACGAGCAGTACTTC. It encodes CASSTVPNTGVLPYEQYF.

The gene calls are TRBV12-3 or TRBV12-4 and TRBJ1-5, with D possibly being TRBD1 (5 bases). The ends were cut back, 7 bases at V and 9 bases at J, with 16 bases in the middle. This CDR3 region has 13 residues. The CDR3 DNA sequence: TGTGCCAGCACTCAACCGGGGCATCGGCCCCAGCATTTT. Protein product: CASTQPGHRPQHF.

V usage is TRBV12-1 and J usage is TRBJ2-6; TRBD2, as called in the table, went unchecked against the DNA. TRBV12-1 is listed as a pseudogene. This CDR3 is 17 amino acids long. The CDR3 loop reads CASSLSRGTSGANVLTF. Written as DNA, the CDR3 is TGTGCCAGCAGCCTCAGTAGAGGTACCTCTGGGGCCAACGTCCTGACTTTC.

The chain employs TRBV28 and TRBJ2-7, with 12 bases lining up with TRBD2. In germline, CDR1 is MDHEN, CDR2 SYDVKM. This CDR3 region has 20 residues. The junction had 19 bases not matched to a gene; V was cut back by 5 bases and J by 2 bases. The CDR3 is CASSHIRTSGAGKIAYEQYF. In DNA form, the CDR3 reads TGTGCCAGCAGTCACATAAGGACTAGCGGGGCTGGGAAAATCGCCTACGAGCAGTACTTC.

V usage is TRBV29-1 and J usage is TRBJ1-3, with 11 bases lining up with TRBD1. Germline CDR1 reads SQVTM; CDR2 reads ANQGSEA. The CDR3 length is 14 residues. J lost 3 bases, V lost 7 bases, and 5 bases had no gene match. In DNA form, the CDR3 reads TGCAGCGCCGGACAGGGGGCGCTTGGAAACACCATATATTTT. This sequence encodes CSAGQGALGNTIYF.